The 14 T cell receptor beta chains listed next were all sequenced from one sample in a study of cytomegalovirus exposure and HLA in healthy donors. Use of 60 Vbeta and 13 Jbeta primers characterized the PCR. Method: immunoSEQ multiplex PCR; TCRdb's copy keeps in-frame clones and lacks some. The repertoire has tens of thousands of clones, roughly 69% of them found once; the top ten carry roughly 6.7%. The specimen was PBMCs. These receptors all come from a woman aged 30 to 39 in good health and CMV-seronegative.

The chain combines TRBV5-1 with TRBJ2-7; the D gene is possibly TRBD1 (6 bases). The CDR3 extends over 15 amino acids. Germline V lookup: CDR1 SGHRS, CDR2 YFSETQ. Between the trimmed V and J ends, which lost 2 bases and 0 bases, there was a span of 12 bases. The CDR3 DNA reads TGCGCCAGCAGCTTTCAGGGGTCCAGCTCCTACGAGCAGTACTTC. Translated: CASSFQGSSSYEQYF.

V usage is TRBV7-8 and J usage is TRBJ2-1; TRBD2 might be the D (6 bases). Germline loops: CDR1 SGHVS, CDR2 FQNEAQ. The ends were cut back, 5 bases at V and 9 bases at J, with 23 bases in the middle. This CDR3 region has 16 residues. In DNA form, the CDR3 reads TGTGCCAGCAGCCCCCCTGAGGGGAGGAGGTACGGTGAGCAGTTCTTC. This encodes CASSPPEGRRYGEQFF.

The table lists this clone with a few counts. The rearrangement uses TRBV30 and TRBJ2-3; tentatively, D is TRBD1 (5 bases). V lost 1 base, J lost 5 bases, and 19 bases lay in between. CDR1 is GTSNPN, CDR2 SVGIG, per germline (reference sequence). The CDR3 spans 16 residues. The CDR3 is CAWSDYYRNKKDTQYF. The CDR3 DNA reads as TGTGCCTGGAGTGACTATTACAGGAACAAAAAAGATACGCAGTATTTT.

Ten or more counts support this clone. The V call is TRBV6-5, the J call TRBJ2-7, with D hard to call. This CDR3 comprises 12 residues. Germline-derived CDR1 and CDR2 are MNHEY and SVGAGI. The V end lost 2 bases, the J end lost 3 bases, and 5 bases lay between the germline ends. The CDR3 region has the DNA TGTGCCAGCAGTTACAACGGCTACGAGCAGTACTTC. It codes for CASSYNGYEQYF.

Only a few counts were recorded for this clone. The chain uses TRBV10-2 and TRBJ1-2, with 7 positions matching TRBD1. This CDR3 is built from 18 residues. CDR1 WSHSY and CDR2 SAAADI come from the germline V gene. Trimming at V came to 6 bases and at J to 6 bases, leaving 22 bases not matched to a gene. In DNA, the CDR3 is TGCGCCAGCAGGCGGCTGAACCCTTTAACAGGGGATAGGGATGGCTACACCTTC. This translates into CASRRLNPLTGDRDGYTF.

The rearrangement uses TRBV15 and TRBJ1-5; no clear D gene. Germline V gives CDR1 LNHNV, CDR2 YYDKDF (reference sequence). The V gene lost 2 bases and the J gene lost 2 bases, with 7 bases spanning the gap. The CDR3 contains 14 residues. This CDR3 reads CATSRQIRNQPQHF. CDR3 nucleotides: TGTGCCACCAGCAGACAGATCCGCAATCAGCCCCAGCATTTT. The full variable domain, completed using reference TRBV15 and TRBJ1-5, is DAMVIQNPRYQVTQFGKPVTLSCSQTLNHNVMYWYQQKSSQAPKLLFHYYDKDFNNEADTPDNFQSRRPNTSFCFLDIRSPGLGDTAMYLCATSRQIRNQPQHFGDGTRLSIL.

Comment on this clone: Other DNA sequences from this sample encode an identical CDR3 as well. V and J are TRBV6-5 and TRBJ1-2, with D perhaps TRBD1 (6 bases). This CDR3 has 15 amino acids. From germline, CDR1 is MNHEY and CDR2 SVGAGI. Trimming removed 0 bases at V and 3 bases at J, with 11 bases between. CDR3 sequence reads: CASSYSRQGHYGYTF. The CDR3, as DNA: TGTGCCAGCAGTTACTCTCGGCAGGGGCACTATGGCTACACCTTC.

This sequence joins TRBV11-2 and TRBJ2-7; D not resolved. Looked up from germline, CDR1 is SGHAT and CDR2 is FQNNGV. V shed 4 bases and J shed 1 base, with 8 bases lying between them. The CDR3 has 13 amino acids. The DNA for the CDR3 is TGTGCCAGCAGCTCCTCTCCTTCCTACGAGCAGTACTTC. Protein sequence: CASSSSPSYEQYF.

This clone was counted only a few times. The chain uses TRBV7-7 and TRBJ2-5, with 7 bases lining up with TRBD2. Trimming removed 5 bases from V and 3 bases from J; junction bases left unmatched: 9. The CDR3 has 15 amino acids. Per germline, CDR1 SSHAT and CDR2 FNYEAQ (reference sequence). The CDR3 DNA follows: TGTGCCAGCAGCACAAGAGGCGGGAGCGAAGAGACCCAGTACTTC. This gives the protein CASSTRGGSEETQYF.

The CDR3 region is CAIRPTDRDSGNTIYF. CDR3 DNA: TGTGCCATCAGGCCTACAGACAGGGACTCTGGAAACACCATATATTTT. The V and J genes are TRBV10-3 and TRBJ1-3; 7 positions match TRBD1. This CDR3 spans 16 amino acids. Germline CDR1 and CDR2: ENHRY and SYGVKD. Trimming took 6 bases from V and 0 from J; bases not matched to a gene: 8.

The DNA of the CDR3 is TGTGCCAGCAGCAAAGCGCTTTTGCGGAACTATGGCTACACCTTC. Translation gives CASSKALLRNYGYTF. The V and J genes are TRBV21-1 and TRBJ1-2. TRBV21-1 is an annotated pseudogene. This CDR3 spans 15 amino acids.

This clone was observed a few times. The chain combines TRBV7-2 with TRBJ1-2, with D unclear. Trimming took off 1 base at V and 2 bases at J, with 5 bases between the two ends. CDR1 and CDR2 (germline): SGHTA, FQGNSA. This CDR3 spans 13 amino acids. DNA for the CDR3: TGTGCCAGCAGCTTAGACGGGAACTATGGCTACACCTTC. Its protein product is CASSLDGNYGYTF.

The chain joins TRBV7-6 to TRBJ2-5; possible D gene TRBD1, 6 bases. The CDR3 extends over 13 amino acids. Trimming took off 1 base at V and 4 bases at J, with 7 bases between the two ends. CDR1 is SGHVS and CDR2 is FNYEAQ in the germline V gene. The CDR3 loop is CASSLDRAETQYF. In nucleotides, the CDR3 is TGTGCCAGCAGCTTAGACAGGGCAGAGACCCAGTACTTC.

The chain employs TRBV9 and TRBJ2-5; TRBD1 matches at 8 bases. The CDR3 length is 13 residues. Unmatched junction bases numbered 2, after V lost 2 bases and J lost 5 bases. Germline V gene sequence: CDR1 SGDLS, CDR2 YYNGEE. Here the CDR3 reads CASSVRTGETQYF. Written as DNA, the CDR3 is TGTGCCAGCAGCGTCAGGACAGGGGAGACCCAGTACTTC. Using reference TRBV9 and TRBJ2-5 for the parts outside the CDR3, the full variable domain is DSGVTQTPKHLITATGQRVTLRCSPRSGDLSVYWYQQSLDQGLQFLIQYYNGEERAKGNILERFSAQQFPDLHSELNLSSLELGDSALYFCASSVRTGETQYFGPGTRLLVL.